The sequence of this T cell receptor beta chain was determined in a study of brain T cells in children with intractable seizures. Study findings and constraints: HCMV serostatus was not known, and viral specificity came from CDR3 similarity only. Known viral epitope-specific CDR3s closely matched each case's top public brain CDR3.

A note on this clone: Its antigen is undetermined.

Only cases whose brain tissue showed the highest T cell transcript signatures were sequenced. The repertoire was sequenced with immunoSEQ multiplex PCR; TCRdb's copy has only in-frame clones and lacks some. The profile shows about 7,400 clones, 73% of them singletons. This TCR was recovered from a boy in the first two years of life with tuberous sclerosis and intractable seizures. Specimen: resected brain tissue, collected at surgery.

CDR3 DNA sequence: TGTGCCAGCAGCCAAGATTGGTCGGGAGGGGGCACAGATACGCAGTATTTT. The encoded protein is CASSQDWSGGGTDTQYF. The chain uses TRBV4-2 and TRBJ2-3; 8 bases fit TRBD2. CDR1 is LGHNA, CDR2 YNFKEQ, per germline. The CDR3 spans 17 residues. J gave up 1 base and V 0 bases, and 6 bases lay outside the gene matches.